Listed below are T cell receptor beta chains from one sample, sequenced in a study of cytomegalovirus exposure and HLA in healthy donors. Measured with immunoSEQ multiplex PCR; TCRdb has only the in-frame clones, and not every one. The sample carries 40,000 or so clones, about 80% recorded once. Sample: PBMCs. These receptors were taken from a man in his thirties or forties in good health and CMV-seronegative. Each CDR3 is given with its conserved first and last residue. Each record gives: V gene, D gene, clone size, J gene, CDR3 DNA, CDR3 protein. D genes are given only for firm matches. Part of the rows lack a size; the others show once, few, many or a class for expanded clones.

TRBV27	NA	NA	TRBJ2-7	TGTGCCAGCAGTTTGGAACATGGGCCCTACGAGCAGTACTTC	CASSLEHGPYEQYF
TRBV7-9	NA	medium-sized	TRBJ1-5	TGTGCCAGCAGCTTAACGGGGGATCAGCCCCAGCATTTT	CASSLTGDQPQHF
TRBV12-5	NA	NA	TRBJ2-1	TGTGCTAGTGGATCACAGCTTAATCTACCGGCGGGGCAGTTCTTC	CASGSQLNLPAGQFF
TRBV7-9	NA	once	TRBJ1-1	TGTGCCAGCATCTCCTCATGGGGGCAGATGAACACTGAAGCTTTCTTT	CASISSWGQMNTEAFF
TRBV7-2	NA	NA	TRBJ2-2	TGTGCCAGCAGCCCCACAGGGCTTACCAACACCGGGGAGCTGTTTTTT	CASSPTGLTNTGELFF
TRBV30	NA	NA	TRBJ1-5	TGTGCCTGGAAAGGGGATGGAAGAAATCAGCCCCAGCATTTT	CAWKGDGRNQPQHF
TRBV5-6	TRBD2	NA	TRBJ2-3	TGTGCCAGCAGCCTTCTAGCGGGGGGGGGAGATACGCAGTATTTT	CASSLLAGGGDTQYF
TRBV29-1	TRBD1	NA	TRBJ2-2	TGCAGCGCCAGCCGGGACAGGGGGGCCGGGGAGCTGTTTTTT	CSASRDRGAGELFF
TRBV7-9	TRBD2	NA	TRBJ2-5	TGTTCCAGCAGCCCGGGACTAGCGGGAGGTTTAGAGACCCAGTACTTC	CSSSPGLAGGLETQYF
TRBV7-2	NA	few	TRBJ1-1	TGTGCCAGCAGCTTAGACAGGGTAAAAATGAACACTGAAGCTTTCTTT	CASSLDRVKMNTEAFF
TRBV15	TRBD1	NA	TRBJ1-2	TGTGCCACCAGCAGAGCACAGGGGGCGAATGGCTACACCTTC	CATSRAQGANGYTF
TRBV30	NA	NA	TRBJ2-1	TGTGCCTGGAGTGTACTCGGGGGGCGCGGGCAGTTCTTC	CAWSVLGGRGQFF
TRBV29-1	NA	NA	TRBJ2-1	TGCAGCGCTACAGCCACCAATTACAATGAGCAGTTCTTC	CSATATNYNEQFF
TRBV7-9	NA	once	TRBJ1-4	TGTGCCAGCAGCCAATATGGGATCAGGGCAACTAATGAAAAACTGTTTTTT	CASSQYGIRATNEKLFF
TRBV7-6	TRBD1	NA	TRBJ2-2	TGTGCCAGCAGCTTAGCCGGGACAGGGGTCACCGGGGAGCTGTTTTTT	CASSLAGTGVTGELFF
TRBV12-2	NA	NA	TRBJ2-7	TGTGCAAGTCGCCGGGGGTCTCGCTACGAGCAGTACTTC	CASRRGSRYEQYF
TRBV5-1	NA	NA	TRBJ2-1	TGCGCCAGCAGAACTGGGGACACGCGAATAAATGAGCAGTTCTTC	CASRTGDTRINEQFF
TRBV7-8	TRBD1	NA	TRBJ2-3	TGTGCCAGCAGCTTACGGGAAGGGGGCTTCGGGGATACGCAGTATTTT	CASSLREGGFGDTQYF
TRBV6-1	NA	NA	TRBJ1-3	TGTGCCAGCAAGGGGTTCTCTGGAAACACCATATATTTT	CASKGFSGNTIYF
TRBV5-1	NA	NA	TRBJ2-3	TGCGCCAGCAGATCCGGGACTAGCACAGATACGCAGTATTTT	CASRSGTSTDTQYF
TRBV29-1	TRBD2	NA	TRBJ2-7	TGCGGCGTTCCCTTCGTAGCGGGATTCACCTACGAGCAGTACTTC	CGVPFVAGFTYEQYF
TRBV5-1	TRBD1	NA	TRBJ1-1	TGCGCCAGCAGCGGACAGGGTCCTCCGAACACTGAAGCTTTCTTT	CASSGQGPPNTEAFF
TRBV5-1	NA	NA	TRBJ2-3	TGCGCCAGCAGCTTGGTCGCTAACACAGATACGCAGTATTTT	CASSLVANTDTQYF
TRBV27	NA	few	TRBJ2-5	TGTGCCAGCAGTTTCCGACAAAACCCTCAGGGGGAGACCCAGTACTTC	CASSFRQNPQGETQYF
TRBV7-9	TRBD2	NA	TRBJ2-3	TGTGCCAGCAGCCGAAGCGGGAGGGAAGATACGCAGTATTTT	CASSRSGREDTQYF
TRBV18	NA	NA	TRBJ1-6	TGTGCCAGCTCCATCGACCTATGGGGACTCGATTCACCCCTCCACTTT	CASSIDLWGLDSPLHF
TRBV5-4	NA	NA	TRBJ2-5	TGTGCCAGCAGCCGCCCGGACAGACAAGAGACCCAGTACTTC	CASSRPDRQETQYF
TRBV6-5	NA	NA	TRBJ1-1	TGTGCCAGCAGTTACCGTCCTCGGGGGTCCAGCACTGAAGCTTTCTTT	CASSYRPRGSSTEAFF
TRBV18	NA	NA	TRBJ2-2	TGTGCCAGCTCCCCCCCAGAGGGGGCCGGGGAGCTGTTTTTT	CASSPPEGAGELFF
TRBV5-1	TRBD2	NA	TRBJ2-2	TGCGCCAGCAGCTTGATGCGACTAGCGGGAGCGAACACCGGGGAGCTGTTTTTT	CASSLMRLAGANTGELFF
TRBV14	TRBD2	NA	TRBJ2-1	TGTGCCAGCAGCCAAGTCGGCGGCGGGAGAGCGGAGCAGTTCTTC	CASSQVGGGRAEQFF
TRBV4-3	NA	NA	TRBJ1-5	TGCGCCAGCAGCCAGGCCTCCGCGGCCAATCATCAGCCCCAGCATTTT	CASSQASAANHQPQHF
TRBV25-1	TRBD2	NA	TRBJ2-7	TGTGCCACCAGTCCCCCTAGCGGGAGGCTAGCCTACGAGCAGTACTTC	CATSPPSGRLAYEQYF
TRBV4-1	TRBD1	NA	TRBJ2-5	TGCGCCAGCAGCCTATCCCACGAGACAGGGGGCGTTGAGACCCAGTACTTC	CASSLSHETGGVETQYF
TRBV9	TRBD2	few	TRBJ2-1	TGTGCCAGCAGCACGATGGGCGGGGGTGAGCAGTTCTTC	CASSTMGGGEQFF
TRBV4-3	TRBD2	NA	TRBJ2-3	TGCGCCAGCAGCCAAGCTAGCGGGAGCGGGAGCACAGATACGCAGTATTTT	CASSQASGSGSTDTQYF
TRBV5-1	TRBD2	NA	TRBJ2-5	TGCGCCAGCAGCTTACAGACGGGGGGGGAGACCCAGTACTTC	CASSLQTGGETQYF
TRBV6-1	NA	NA	TRBJ2-1	TGTGCCAGCAGTGCAGTCCCCACAGGCTACAATGAGCAGTTCTTC	CASSAVPTGYNEQFF
TRBV19	TRBD2	NA	TRBJ2-2	TGTGCCAGTAAGGAGCGGGAGGGGGCGAACACCGGGGAGCTGTTTTTT	CASKEREGANTGELFF
TRBV5-4	TRBD1	NA	TRBJ1-2	TGTGCCAGCAGCTTAAGGACAGGCGGCTATGGCTACACCTTC	CASSLRTGGYGYTF
TRBV9	NA	NA	TRBJ2-7	TGTGCCAGCAGCTCTGGGGCAGGGGCCGCCTACGAGCAGTACTTC	CASSSGAGAAYEQYF
TRBV2	TRBD1	NA	TRBJ2-1	TGTGCCAGCAGAGGCCGACAGGGAACCTACAATGAGCAGTTCTTC	CASRGRQGTYNEQFF
TRBV6-1	NA	NA	TRBJ2-5	TGTGCCAGCATAAGTTCAGGGCCACAAGAGACCCAGTACTTC	CASISSGPQETQYF
TRBV4-3	TRBD2	NA	TRBJ2-1	TGCGCCAGCAGCCAAGAGACAACCGGGACTAGCGGGAGGTCCTTTTACTACAATGAGCAGTTCTTC	CASSQETTGTSGRSFYYNEQFF
TRBV7-2	NA	NA	TRBJ2-7	TGTGCCAGCTCTTGGGGGCGTAGCTCCTACGAGCAGTACTTC	CASSWGRSSYEQYF
TRBV11-2	NA	few	TRBJ2-7	TGTGCCAGCAGCTTAGCCGACCAGACTAAGCAGTACTTC	CASSLADQTKQYF
TRBV13	NA	NA	TRBJ2-5	TGTGCCAGCAGCTTGAGGTCGCCGGGGACCCAGTACTTC	CASSLRSPGTQYF
TRBV4-3	NA	NA	TRBJ1-1	TGCGCCAGCAGCCAAGATCCCGGGCGGACAATGAACACTGAAGCTTTCTTT	CASSQDPGRTMNTEAFF
TRBV28	NA	NA	TRBJ1-5	TGTGCCAGCAGTTTATTTAGGGGTATGAATCAGCCCCAGCATTTT	CASSLFRGMNQPQHF
TRBV10-3	TRBD2	NA	TRBJ2-5	TGTGCCATCAGGATAAGACTAGCGGGGGGGGGCGAGACCCAGTACTTC	CAIRIRLAGGGETQYF
TRBV5-1	TRBD2	NA	TRBJ2-1	TGCGCCAGCAGCATGACTAGCGGGATAGGCTATGAGCAGTTCTTC	CASSMTSGIGYEQFF